The present T cell receptor (beta chain) was sequenced within a study of blood T cell repertoires in COVID-19 (dated by TCRdb to 2020 to 2021). General notes on the study: Samples covering the acute and convalescent phases of COVID-19 were provided by collaborators in the United States, Italy and Spain. Where available, HLA class I and class II types were taken from metadata supplied by the sample provider and were not determined by assay-based typing. Deeply sampled blood TCRbeta repertoires from subjects exposed to, actively infected with, or recovered from COVID-19 were included in the dataset. The material from the prospective study consisted of cDNA or gDNA derived from T cells, B-cell-depleted T cells, or PBMCs. Nearly every sample came with metadata listing a de-identified subject ID, COVID-19 status, age in years and sex. A freely available public database, intended as a resource for researchers studying the immune response to SARS-CoV-2, is where the repertoires were released. The samples were drawn from two sources: the first 160 participants of the ongoing ImmuneRACE study, and 1,254 subjects contributed by 6 global collaborators.

A word on this clone: No antigen is known for it. No base quality values were provided; no much bigger clone lies one nucleotide off.

V loses 2 bases of germline sequence and J loses 6 bases, and the interval between the two ends is 14 bases. CDR1 and CDR2 are drawn from the germline V gene: SGHTA, FQGNSA. There are 15 amino acids in the CDR3, from cysteine to phenylalanine inclusive. Only the CDR3 region is kept as DNA, spanning 45 bases read in frame from base 1. Each collaborating institution followed its own protocols to collect whole blood in K2EDTA tubes. For TCRbeta analysis, collaborator samples were shipped as frozen whole blood, as isolated PBMCs, or as DNA extracted from either sample type. Results and caveats for the whole study, not just this receptor: The amount of clinical and demographic metadata varied by source and participant and was provided uncurated.

TCRbeta CDR3 regions were amplified from genomic DNA using the immunoSEQ Assay, a bias-controlled multiplex PCR. In the source study's methods: Nucleated cell counts per sample were estimated from amplification of reference gene primers within the assay. Sequence reads were collapsed and filtered to measure the absolute abundance of every unique TCRbeta CDR3 rearrangement. Productive Simpson clonality was computed per sample as the square root of Simpson's diversity index over productive rearrangements. TCRdb obtained this table from immuneACCESS and retained in-frame rearrangements with V and J assigned. These tables miss some clones; where compared with another copy, unresolved V genes account for less than half of the shortfall, and the remainder is unexplained. Clonal size and the V and J genes are those of that table, whereas D and trimming came from the DNA. This sample gives almost 95,000 clones in total; about 71% of them show up just once. Roughly 24% of the sample is in the top ten clones.

The chain is assembled from TRBV7-2 and TRBJ2-1; the D gene is possibly TRBD1, with 5 bases matching. The clonotype originates from a woman between 55 and 75 years old in a cohort sampled during active or convalescent COVID-19. Sequences were obtained from peripheral blood. The CDR3 protein: CASSLSPGAGNEQFF. The bases are TGTGCCAGCAGCTTATCACCTGGGGCCGGCAATGAGCAGTTCTTC.